The subject of this entry is one T cell receptor (beta chain). Its antigen is currently unknown. The CDR3 totals 18 residues. This entry is derived from a study of cytomegalovirus exposure and HLA in healthy donors. Study-wide background: Approximately 81% of 398 genotyped donors fell in the Caucasian-associated ancestry cluster.

Primers for the PCR totalled 60 Vbeta and 13 Jbeta. The table came from immunoSEQ multiplex PCR; TCRdb's copy has only in-frame clones and leaves some out. The table lists 90,000 to 140,000 clones, over 70% of them singletons. Study results and caveats: Follow-up analysis seemed to connect common viral pathogens with several of the most significant clusters identified.

The clonotype originates from a male donor in good health and CMV-seronegative. The V and J genes are TRBV21-1 and TRBJ2-1; no check of the table's D call, TRBD1, against the DNA was made. TRBV21-1 is listed as a pseudogene. Material for sequencing was PBMCs. CDR3: CASNLNWGPYDLYNEQFF. The CDR3 DNA sequence: TGTGCCAGCAACCTTAACTGGGGGCCCTATGATTTGTACAATGAGCAGTTCTTC.